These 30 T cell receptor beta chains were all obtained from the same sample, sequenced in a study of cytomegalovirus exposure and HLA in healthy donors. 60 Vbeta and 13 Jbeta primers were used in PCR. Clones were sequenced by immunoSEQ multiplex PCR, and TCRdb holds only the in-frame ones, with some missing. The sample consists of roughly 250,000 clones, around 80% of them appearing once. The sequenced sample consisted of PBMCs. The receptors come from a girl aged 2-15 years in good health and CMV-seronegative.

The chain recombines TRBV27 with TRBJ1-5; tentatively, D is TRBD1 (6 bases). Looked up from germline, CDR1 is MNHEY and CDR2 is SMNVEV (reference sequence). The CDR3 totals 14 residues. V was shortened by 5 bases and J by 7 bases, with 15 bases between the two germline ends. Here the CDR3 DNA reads TGTGCCAGCAGTCCCCGGACAGAAGGGCAGCCCCAGCATTTT. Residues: CASSPRTEGQPQHF.

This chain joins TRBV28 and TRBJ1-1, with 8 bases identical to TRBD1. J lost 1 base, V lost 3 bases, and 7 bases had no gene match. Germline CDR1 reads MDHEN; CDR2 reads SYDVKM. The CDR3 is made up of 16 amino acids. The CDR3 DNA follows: TGTGCCAGCAGTTTTTATCCAGGGGGCCCGAACACTGAAGCTTTCTTT. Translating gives CASSFYPGGPNTEAFF.

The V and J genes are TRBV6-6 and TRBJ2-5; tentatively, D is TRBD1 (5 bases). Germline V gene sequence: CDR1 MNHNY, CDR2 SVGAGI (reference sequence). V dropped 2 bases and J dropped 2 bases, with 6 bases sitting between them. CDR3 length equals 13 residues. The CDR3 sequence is CASSYRGQETQYF. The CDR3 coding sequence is TGTGCCAGCAGTTACAGGGGTCAAGAGACCCAGTACTTC.

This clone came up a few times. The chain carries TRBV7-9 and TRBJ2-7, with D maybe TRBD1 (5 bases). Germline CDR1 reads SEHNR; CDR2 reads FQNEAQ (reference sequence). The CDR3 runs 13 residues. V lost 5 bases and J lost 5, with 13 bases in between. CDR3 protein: CASSERDSDEQYF. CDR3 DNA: TGTGCCAGCAGCGAGAGAGACAGTGACGAGCAGTACTTC. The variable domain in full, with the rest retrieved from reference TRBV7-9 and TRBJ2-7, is DTGVSQNPRHKITKRGQNVTFRCDPISEHNRLYWYRQTLGQGPEFLTYFQNEAQLEKSRLLSDRFSAERPKGSFSTLEIQRTEQGDSAMYLCASSERDSDEQYFGPGTRLTVT.

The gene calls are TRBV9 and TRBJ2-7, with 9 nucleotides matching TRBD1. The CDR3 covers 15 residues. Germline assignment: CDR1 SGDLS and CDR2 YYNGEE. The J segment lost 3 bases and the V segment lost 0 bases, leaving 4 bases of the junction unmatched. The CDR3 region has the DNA TGTGCCAGCAGCGTAGCAACAGGGGGCTACTACGAGCAGTACTTC. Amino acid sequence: CASSVATGGYYEQYF. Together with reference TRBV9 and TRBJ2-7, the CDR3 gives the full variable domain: DSGVTQTPKHLITATGQRVTLRCSPRSGDLSVYWYQQSLDQGLQFLIQYYNGEERAKGNILERFSAQQFPDLHSELNLSSLELGDSALYFCASSVATGGYYEQYFGPGTRLTVT.

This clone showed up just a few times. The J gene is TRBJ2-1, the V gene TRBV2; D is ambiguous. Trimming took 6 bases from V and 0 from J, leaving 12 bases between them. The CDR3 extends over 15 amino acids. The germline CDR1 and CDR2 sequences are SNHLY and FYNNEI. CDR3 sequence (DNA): TGTGCCAGCAGGGAAAACCCCGGCTCCTACAATGAGCAGTTCTTC. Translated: CASRENPGSYNEQFF.

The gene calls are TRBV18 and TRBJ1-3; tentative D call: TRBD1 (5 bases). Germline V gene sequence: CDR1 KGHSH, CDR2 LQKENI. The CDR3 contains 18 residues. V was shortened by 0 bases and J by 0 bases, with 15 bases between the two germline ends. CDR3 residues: CASSPPQGIGHSGNTIYF. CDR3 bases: TGTGCCAGCTCACCACCGCAGGGAATCGGGCACTCTGGAAACACCATATATTTT.

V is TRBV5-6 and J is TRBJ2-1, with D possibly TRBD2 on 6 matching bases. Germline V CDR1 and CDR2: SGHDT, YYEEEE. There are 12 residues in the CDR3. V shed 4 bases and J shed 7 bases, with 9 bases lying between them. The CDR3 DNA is TGTGCCAGCAGCCATAGCGGAAATGAGCAGTTCTTC. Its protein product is CASSHSGNEQFF.

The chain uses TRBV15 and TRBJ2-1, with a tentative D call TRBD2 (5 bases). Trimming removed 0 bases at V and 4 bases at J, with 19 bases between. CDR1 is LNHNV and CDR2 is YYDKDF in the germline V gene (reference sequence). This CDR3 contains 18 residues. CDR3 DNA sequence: TGTGCCACCAGCAGAGATCCGCCCGACCGGGGTTCTTACAATGAGCAGTTCTTC. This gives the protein CATSRDPPDRGSYNEQFF.

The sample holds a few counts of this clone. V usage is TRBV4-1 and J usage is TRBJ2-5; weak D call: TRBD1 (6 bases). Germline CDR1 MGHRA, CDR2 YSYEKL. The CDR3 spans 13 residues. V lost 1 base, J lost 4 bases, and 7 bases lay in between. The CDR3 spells CASSQVDRETQYF. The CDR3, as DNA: TGCGCCAGCAGCCAAGTGGACAGAGAGACCCAGTACTTC.

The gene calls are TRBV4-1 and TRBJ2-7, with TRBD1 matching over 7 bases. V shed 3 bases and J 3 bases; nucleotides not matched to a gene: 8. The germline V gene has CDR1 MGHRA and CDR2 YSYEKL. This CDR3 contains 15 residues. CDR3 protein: CASSQRTGLNYEQYF. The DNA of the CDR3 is TGCGCCAGCAGCCAGCGGACAGGTTTAAACTACGAGCAGTACTTC.

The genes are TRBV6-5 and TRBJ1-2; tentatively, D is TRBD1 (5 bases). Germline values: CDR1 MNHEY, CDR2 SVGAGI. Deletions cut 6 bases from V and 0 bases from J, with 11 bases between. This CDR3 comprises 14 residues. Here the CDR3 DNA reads TGTGCCAGCAGACCAGGGCTTTCTAACTATGGCTACACCTTC. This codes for CASRPGLSNYGYTF.

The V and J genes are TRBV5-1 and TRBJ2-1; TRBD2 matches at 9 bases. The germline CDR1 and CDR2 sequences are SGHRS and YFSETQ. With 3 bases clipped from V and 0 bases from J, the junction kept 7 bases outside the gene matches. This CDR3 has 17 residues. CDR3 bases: TGCGCCAGCAGCTCCGGTCTAGCGGGGAACTCCTACAATGAGCAGTTCTTC. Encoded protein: CASSSGLAGNSYNEQFF.

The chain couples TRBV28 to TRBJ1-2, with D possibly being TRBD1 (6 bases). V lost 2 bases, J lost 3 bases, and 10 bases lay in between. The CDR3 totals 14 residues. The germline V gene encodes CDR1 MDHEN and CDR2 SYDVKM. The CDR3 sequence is CASSLEQGYYGYTF. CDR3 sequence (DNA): TGTGCCAGCAGTTTAGAACAGGGATACTATGGCTACACCTTC.

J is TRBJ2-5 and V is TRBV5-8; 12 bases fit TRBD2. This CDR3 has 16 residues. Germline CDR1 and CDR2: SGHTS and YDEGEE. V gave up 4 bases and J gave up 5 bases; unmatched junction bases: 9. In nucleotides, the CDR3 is TGTGCCAGCAGCGAACCTCTAGCGGGAGGGTGGGAGACCCAGTACTTC. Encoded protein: CASSEPLAGGWETQYF.

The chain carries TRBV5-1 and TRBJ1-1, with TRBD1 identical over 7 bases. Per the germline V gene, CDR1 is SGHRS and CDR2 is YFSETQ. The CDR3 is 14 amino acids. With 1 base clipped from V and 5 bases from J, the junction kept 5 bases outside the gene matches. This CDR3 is CASSLTGAGTEAFF. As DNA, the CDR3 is TGCGCCAGCAGCTTGACAGGGGCGGGAACTGAAGCTTTCTTT. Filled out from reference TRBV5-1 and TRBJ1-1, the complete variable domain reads KAGVTQTPRYLIKTRGQQVTLSCSPISGHRSVSWYQQTPGQGLQFLFEYFSETQRNKGNFPGRFSGRQFSNSRSEMNVSTLELGDSALYLCASSLTGAGTEAFFGQGTRLTVV.

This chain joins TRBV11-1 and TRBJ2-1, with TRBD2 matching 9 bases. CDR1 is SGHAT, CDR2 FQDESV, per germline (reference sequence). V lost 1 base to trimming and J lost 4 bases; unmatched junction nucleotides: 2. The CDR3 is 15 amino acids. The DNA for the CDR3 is TGTGCCAGCAGCTTAGGGCTAGCGGGGTACAATGAGCAGTTCTTC. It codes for CASSLGLAGYNEQFF. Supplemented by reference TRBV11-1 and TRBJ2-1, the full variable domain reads EAEVAQSPRYKITEKSQAVAFWCDPISGHATLYWYRQILGQGPELLVQFQDESVVDDSQLPKDRFSAERLKGVDSTLKIQPAELGDSAMYLCASSLGLAGYNEQFFGPGTRLTVL.

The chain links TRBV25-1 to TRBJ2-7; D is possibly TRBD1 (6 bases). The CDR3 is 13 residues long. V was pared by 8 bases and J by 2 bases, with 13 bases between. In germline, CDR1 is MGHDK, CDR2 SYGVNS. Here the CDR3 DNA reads TGTGCCAGCGTCCGGGACACTACCTACGAGCAGTACTTC. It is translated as CASVRDTTYEQYF.

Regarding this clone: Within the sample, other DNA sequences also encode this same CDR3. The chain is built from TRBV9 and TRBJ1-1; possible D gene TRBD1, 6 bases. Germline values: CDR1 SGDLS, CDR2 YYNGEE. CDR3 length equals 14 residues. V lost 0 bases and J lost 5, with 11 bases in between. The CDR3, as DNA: TGTGCCAGCAGCGTAGAACAGGGTGGTACTGAAGCTTTCTTT. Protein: CASSVEQGGTEAFF.

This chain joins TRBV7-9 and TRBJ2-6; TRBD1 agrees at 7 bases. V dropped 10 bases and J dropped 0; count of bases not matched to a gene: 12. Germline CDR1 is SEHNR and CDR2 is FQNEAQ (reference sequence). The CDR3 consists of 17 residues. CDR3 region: CATTSGTAYSGANVLTF. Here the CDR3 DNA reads TGTGCCACCACCTCCGGGACAGCCTACTCTGGGGCCAACGTCCTGACTTTC.

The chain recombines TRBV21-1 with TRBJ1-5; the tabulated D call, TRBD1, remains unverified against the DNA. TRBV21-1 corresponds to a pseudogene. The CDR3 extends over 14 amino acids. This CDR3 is CASSQVHSNQPQHF. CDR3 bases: TGTGCCAGCAGCCAAGTACATAGCAATCAGCCCCAGCATTTT.

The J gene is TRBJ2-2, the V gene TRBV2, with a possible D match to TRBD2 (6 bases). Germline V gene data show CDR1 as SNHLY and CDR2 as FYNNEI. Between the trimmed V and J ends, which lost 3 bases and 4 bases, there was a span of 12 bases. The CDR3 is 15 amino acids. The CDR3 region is CASSELLAGTGELFF. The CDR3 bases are TGTGCCAGCAGTGAGCTACTAGCAGGCACCGGGGAGCTGTTTTTT.

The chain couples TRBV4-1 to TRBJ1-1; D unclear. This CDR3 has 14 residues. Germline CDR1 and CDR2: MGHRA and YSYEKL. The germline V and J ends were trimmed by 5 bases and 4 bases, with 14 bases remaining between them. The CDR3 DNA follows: TGCGCCAGCAGCTCCATGTATGGAGGCACTGAAGCTTTCTTT. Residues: CASSSMYGGTEAFF.

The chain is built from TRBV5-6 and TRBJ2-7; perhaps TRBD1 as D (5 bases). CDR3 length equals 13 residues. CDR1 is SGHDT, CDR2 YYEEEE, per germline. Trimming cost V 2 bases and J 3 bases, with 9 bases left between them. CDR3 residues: CASSFQGGYEQYF. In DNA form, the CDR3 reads TGTGCCAGCAGCTTCCAGGGCGGCTACGAGCAGTACTTC.

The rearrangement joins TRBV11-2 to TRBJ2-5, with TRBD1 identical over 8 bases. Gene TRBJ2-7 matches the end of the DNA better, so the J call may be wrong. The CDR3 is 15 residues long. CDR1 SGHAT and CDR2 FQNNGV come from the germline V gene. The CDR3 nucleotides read TGTGCCAGCAGCTTAGTTGGACAGGGTCCCTACGAGCAGTACTTC. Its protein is CASSLVGQGPYEQYF.

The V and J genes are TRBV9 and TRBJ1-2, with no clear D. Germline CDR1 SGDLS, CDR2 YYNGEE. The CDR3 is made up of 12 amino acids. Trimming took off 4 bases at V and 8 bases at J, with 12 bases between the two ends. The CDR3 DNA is TGTGCCAGCAGCCGGGAGATAGTGGGCTACACCTTC. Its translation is CASSREIVGYTF.

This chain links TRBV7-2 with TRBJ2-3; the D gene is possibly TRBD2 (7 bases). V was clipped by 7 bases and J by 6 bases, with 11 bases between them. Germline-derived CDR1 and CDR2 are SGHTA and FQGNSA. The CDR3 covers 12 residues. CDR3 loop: CASNEGGDTQYF. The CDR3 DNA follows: TGTGCCAGCAACGAGGGGGGGGATACGCAGTATTTT.

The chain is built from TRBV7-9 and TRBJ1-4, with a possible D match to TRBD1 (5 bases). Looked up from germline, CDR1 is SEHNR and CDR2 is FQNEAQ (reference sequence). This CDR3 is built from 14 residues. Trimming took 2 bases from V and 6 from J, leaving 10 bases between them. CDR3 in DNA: TGTGCCAGCAGCTTATCCCAGGGATATGAAAAACTGTTTTTT. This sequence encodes CASSLSQGYEKLFF.

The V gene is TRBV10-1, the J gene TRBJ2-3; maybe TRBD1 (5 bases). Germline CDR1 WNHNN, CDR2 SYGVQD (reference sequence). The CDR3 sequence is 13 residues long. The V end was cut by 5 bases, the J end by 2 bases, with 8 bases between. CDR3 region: CASSLTVTDTQYF. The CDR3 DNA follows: TGCGCCAGCAGTTTGACAGTCACAGATACGCAGTATTTT.

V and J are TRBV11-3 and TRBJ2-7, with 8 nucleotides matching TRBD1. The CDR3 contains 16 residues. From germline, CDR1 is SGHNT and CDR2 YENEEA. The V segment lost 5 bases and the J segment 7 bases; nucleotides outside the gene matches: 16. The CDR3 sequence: CASSHQIWTGYYEQYF. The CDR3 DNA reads TGTGCCAGCAGCCACCAGATATGGACAGGGTACTATGAGCAGTACTTC.